The 16 T cell receptor beta chains reported below all come from one sample, sequenced in a study of cytomegalovirus exposure and HLA in healthy donors. The PCR used 60 Vbeta and 13 Jbeta primers. Sequencing was performed with immunoSEQ multiplex PCR; in TCRdb, only in-frame clones are kept and a portion is missing. The data hold roughly 80,000 clones, with under 70% observed a single time. Material: PBMCs. Receptors originate from a woman aged 50 to 60 in good health and CMV-seropositive.

The chain couples TRBV6-5 to TRBJ2-7; D not certain. Trimming took off 2 bases at V and 6 bases at J, with 5 bases between the two ends. CDR1 is MNHEY and CDR2 is SVGAGI in the germline V gene. The CDR3 runs 11 residues. Here the CDR3 DNA reads TGTGCCAGCAGTTACGCAGGCGAGCAGTACGTC. Translated, it gives CASSYAGEQYV.

V gene TRBV9 combines with J gene TRBJ1-2, with D uncertain. Per germline, CDR1 SGDLS and CDR2 YYNGEE. The CDR3 consists of 12 residues. Trimming pared 5 bases from V and 5 bases from J, leaving 10 bases between. The DNA of the CDR3 is TGTGCCAGCAGTGGACTAGGGTATGGCTACACCTTC. It encodes CASSGLGYGYTF.

This clone has only a few counts. This rearrangement joins TRBV28 to TRBJ2-7; 12 nucleotides agree with TRBD2. Trimming at V came to 6 bases and at J to 6 bases, leaving 6 bases not matched to a gene. The CDR3 spans 14 residues. The germline V gene has CDR1 MDHEN and CDR2 SYDVKM. CDR3 sequence (DNA): TGTGCCAGCAGCTACCTAGCGGGGGGGACCGAGCAGTACGTC. It codes for CASSYLAGGTEQYV.

In DNA, the CDR3 is TGTGCCTGGAGTGTTCCGGGGTTTAGCAATCAGCCCCAGCATTTT. Its translation: CAWSVPGFSNQPQHF. This rearrangement joins TRBV30 to TRBJ1-5; D is uncertain. V lost 0 bases to trimming and J lost 0 bases, with 9 bases between them. The length of the CDR3 is 15 residues. In germline, CDR1 is GTSNPN, CDR2 SVGIG (reference sequence). Full variable domain (rest looked up from reference TRBV30 and TRBJ1-5): SQTIHQWPATLVQPVGSPLSLECTVEGTSNPNLYWYRQAAGRGLQLLFYSVGIGQISSEVPQNLSASRPQDRQFILSSKKLLLSDSGFYLCAWSVPGFSNQPQHFGDGTRLSIL.

The CDR3, as DNA: TGTGCCAGCAGCTTAGGCTTCGGGACTTTAGGAAACACCATATATTTT. The encoded protein is CASSLGFGTLGNTIYF. V usage is TRBV7-6 and J usage is TRBJ1-3; D is possibly TRBD1 (5 bases). The CDR3 extends over 16 amino acids. The germline gives CDR1 SGHVS, CDR2 FNYEAQ. The V end was cut by 1 base, the J end by 4 bases, with 14 bases between.

In nucleotides, the CDR3 is TGTGCCAGCAGTGAACTAGCGGTTTACACAGATACGCAGTATTTT. This sequence encodes CASSELAVYTDTQYF. The genes are TRBV2 and TRBJ2-3; 7 bases match TRBD2. V lost 2 bases and J lost 2; bases outside the gene matches: 4. The germline V gene encodes CDR1 SNHLY and CDR2 FYNNEI. The length of the CDR3 is 15 residues.

This chain uses TRBV4-1 with TRBJ2-2; TRBD2 agrees at 7 bases. The V segment lost 3 bases and the J segment 5 bases; nucleotides outside the gene matches: 12. Per the germline V gene, CDR1 is MGHRA and CDR2 is YSYEKL. The CDR3 totals 17 residues. CDR3 nucleotides: TGCGCCAGCAGCCAGAAGTCAGACGGCGGGGGAACCGGGGAGCTGTTTTTT. It yields the protein CASSQKSDGGGTGELFF.

The gene calls are TRBV28 and TRBJ1-2; D unresolved. The CDR3 has 14 residues. Looked up from germline, CDR1 is MDHEN and CDR2 is SYDVKM. The V end was cut by 6 bases, the J end by 4 bases, with 15 bases between. This chain's CDR3 is CASRPVTESYGYTF. CDR3 DNA: TGTGCCAGCAGACCCGTTACAGAAAGCTATGGCTACACCTTC.

This clone showed up just a few times. The J gene is TRBJ1-3, the V gene TRBV2; D unclear. With 4 bases removed from V and 0 bases from J, the gap between germline ends came to 16 bases. The CDR3 spans 17 residues. Germline V gives CDR1 SNHLY, CDR2 FYNNEI. DNA for the CDR3: TGTGCCAGCAGTGGCTTCCGGCGGAGCCCCTCTGGAAACACCATATATTTT. Translated, it gives CASSGFRRSPSGNTIYF.

This clone was counted a few times. The CDR3 nucleotides read TGTGCCTCCTACTCCGGGACAGGCGTTTATGGCTACACCTTC. It translates to CASYSGTGVYGYTF. V usage is TRBV27 and J usage is TRBJ1-2; 8 nucleotides agree with TRBD1. This CDR3 is 14 amino acids long. Germline loops: CDR1 MNHEY, CDR2 SMNVEV (reference sequence). Germline trimming cut 11 bases from V and 5 bases from J; bases unmatched to any gene: 13.

The chain uses TRBV6-1 and TRBJ1-6; the match to TRBD1 covers 11 bases. The CDR3 runs to 15 residues. Germline-derived CDR1 and CDR2 are MNHNS and SASEGT. V lost 9 bases, J lost 10 bases, and 11 bases stayed unmatched. CDR3 DNA sequence: TGTGCCAGTTCCGGGACAGGGGGAATGGGGTCACCCCTCCACTTT. Its protein product is CASSGTGGMGSPLHF.

This clone has just one count. The rearrangement joins TRBV12-5 to TRBJ2-5, with TRBD1 matching over 8 bases. V shed 0 bases, J shed 5 bases, and the junction held 11 bases outside the gene matches. The CDR3 covers 17 residues. CDR1 is LGHNT and CDR2 is FRNRAP in the germline V gene. DNA for the CDR3: TGTGCTAGTGGTTTGGTAGGGCGGGCAGGGGGCCGGGAGACCCAGTACTTC. Residues: CASGLVGRAGGRETQYF.

The rearrangement uses TRBV9 and TRBJ2-1; TRBD1 might be the D (6 bases). V lost 3 bases to trimming and J lost 5 bases, with 9 bases between them. The CDR3 runs 13 residues. Looked up from germline, CDR1 is SGDLS and CDR2 is YYNGEE. In DNA form, the CDR3 reads TGTGCCAGCAGCGCGGACAGTAACAATGAGCAGTTCTTC. Translated, it gives CASSADSNNEQFF.

This clone was detected only a few times. The chain uses TRBV27 and TRBJ1-2; 9 nucleotides agree with TRBD1. The CDR3 is 14 residues long. V gave up 5 bases and J gave up 6 bases; unmatched junction bases: 7. The germline CDR1 and CDR2 sequences are MNHEY and SMNVEV (reference sequence). The CDR3 DNA is TGTGCCAGCAGTCGCCGCGGGACAGGGAATGGCTACACCTTC. This translates into CASSRRGTGNGYTF.

V and J are TRBV30 and TRBJ2-3; 7 bases are a match to TRBD2. The germline CDR1 and CDR2 sequences are GTSNPN and SVGIG (reference sequence). The CDR3 covers 11 residues. In DNA form, the CDR3 reads TGTGGGGGGGGAATACAGCTTACGCAGTATTTT. Translated, it gives CGGGIQLTQYF.

V gene TRBV7-9 combines with J gene TRBJ1-6; 10 bases align to TRBD1. Unmatched junction bases numbered 6, after V lost 6 bases and J lost 7 bases. Germline-derived CDR1 and CDR2 are SEHNR and FQNEAQ (reference sequence). The CDR3 covers 15 residues. CDR3: CASSPGQGRNSPLHF. The DNA for the CDR3 is TGTGCCAGCAGTCCGGGACAGGGGCGGAATTCACCCCTCCACTTT.